This TCR beta chain was profiled in a study of shared clonotypes between healthy human individuals. Germline CDR1 MNHNY, CDR2 SVGAGI (reference sequence). This CDR3 has 12 residues. Clones were sequenced by immunoSEQ multiplex PCR, and TCRdb holds only the in-frame ones, with some missing. This sample has some 2,500,000 clones; under 95% occur once, and the top ten carry about 0.34%. The sample was naive CD4+ T cells from PBMCs. Subset indicated: CD45RA+ positively selected. The source is a man between 18 and 29 years old in good health. Some clones in this sample may be carry-over from other donors' samples. The rearrangement uses TRBV6-6 and TRBJ2-2; D gene uncertain. This CDR3 reads CAARTNTGELFF. In DNA form, the CDR3 reads TGTGCGGCAAGGACGAACACCGGGGAGCTGTTTTTT.